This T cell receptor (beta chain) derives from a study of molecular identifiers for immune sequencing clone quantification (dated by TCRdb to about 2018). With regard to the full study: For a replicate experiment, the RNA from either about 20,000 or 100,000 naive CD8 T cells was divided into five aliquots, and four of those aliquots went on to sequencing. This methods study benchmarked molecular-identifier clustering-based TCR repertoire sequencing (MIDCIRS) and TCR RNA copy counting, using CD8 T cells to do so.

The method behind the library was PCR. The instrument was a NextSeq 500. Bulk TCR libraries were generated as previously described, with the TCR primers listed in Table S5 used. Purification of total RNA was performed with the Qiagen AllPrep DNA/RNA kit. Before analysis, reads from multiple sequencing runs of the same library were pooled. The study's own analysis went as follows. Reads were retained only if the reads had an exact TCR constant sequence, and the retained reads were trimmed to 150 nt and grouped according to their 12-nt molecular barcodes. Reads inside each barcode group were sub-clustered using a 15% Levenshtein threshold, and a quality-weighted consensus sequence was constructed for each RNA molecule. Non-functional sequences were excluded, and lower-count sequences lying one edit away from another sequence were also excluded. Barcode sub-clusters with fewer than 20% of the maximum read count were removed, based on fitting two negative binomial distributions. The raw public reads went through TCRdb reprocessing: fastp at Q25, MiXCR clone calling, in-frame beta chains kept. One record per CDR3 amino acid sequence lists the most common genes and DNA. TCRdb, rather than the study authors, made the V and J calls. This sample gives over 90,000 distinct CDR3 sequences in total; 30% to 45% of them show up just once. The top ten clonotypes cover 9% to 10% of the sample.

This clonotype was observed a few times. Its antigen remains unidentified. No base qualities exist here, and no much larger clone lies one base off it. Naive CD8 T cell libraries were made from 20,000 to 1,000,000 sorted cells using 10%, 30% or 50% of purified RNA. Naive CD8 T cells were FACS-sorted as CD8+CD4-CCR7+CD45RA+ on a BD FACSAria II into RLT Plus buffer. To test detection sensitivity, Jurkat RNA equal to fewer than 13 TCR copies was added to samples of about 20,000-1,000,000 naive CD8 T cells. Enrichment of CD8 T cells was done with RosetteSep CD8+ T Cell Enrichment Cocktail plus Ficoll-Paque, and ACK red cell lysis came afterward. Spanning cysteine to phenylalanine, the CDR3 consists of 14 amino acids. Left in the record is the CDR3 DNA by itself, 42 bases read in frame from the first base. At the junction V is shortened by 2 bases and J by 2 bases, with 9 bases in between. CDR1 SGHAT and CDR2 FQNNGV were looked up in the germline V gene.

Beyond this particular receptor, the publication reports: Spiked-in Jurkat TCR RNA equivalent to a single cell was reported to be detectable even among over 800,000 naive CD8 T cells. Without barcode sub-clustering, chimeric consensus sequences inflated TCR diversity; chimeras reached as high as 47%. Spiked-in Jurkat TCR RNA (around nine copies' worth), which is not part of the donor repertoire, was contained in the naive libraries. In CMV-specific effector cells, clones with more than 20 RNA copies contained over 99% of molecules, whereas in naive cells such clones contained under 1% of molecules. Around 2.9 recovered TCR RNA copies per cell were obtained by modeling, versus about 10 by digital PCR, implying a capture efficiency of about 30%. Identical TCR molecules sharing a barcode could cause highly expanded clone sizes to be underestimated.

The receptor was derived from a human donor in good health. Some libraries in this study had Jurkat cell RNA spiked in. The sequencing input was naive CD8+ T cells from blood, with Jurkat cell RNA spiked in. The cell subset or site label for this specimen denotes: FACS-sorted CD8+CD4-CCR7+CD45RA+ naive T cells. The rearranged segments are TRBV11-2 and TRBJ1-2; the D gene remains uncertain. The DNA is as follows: TGTGCCAGCAGCTTATCCAGGACCAACTATGGCTACACCTTC. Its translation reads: CASSLSRTNYGYTF.